Listed below are T cell receptor beta chains from one sample, sequenced in a study of blood T cell repertoires in COVID-19. The table came from immunoSEQ multiplex PCR; TCRdb's copy has only in-frame clones and leaves some out. This sample has around 79,000 clones, with 88% found just once. Sequencing input: peripheral blood. The source is a human donor in a cohort sampled during active COVID-19. Both conserved end residues are part of each CDR3.

v_gene	j_gene	CDR3aa
TRBV4-1	TRBJ1-1	CASSQPDSWGIEAFF
TRBV11-2	TRBJ2-7	CASSRLAGGQSYEQYF
TRBV21-1	TRBJ1-1	CASSLRERGFTEAFF
TRBV28	TRBJ1-1	CASSPQQFTEAFF
TRBV3-1/TRBV3-2	TRBJ1-1	CASSPDHKQSEAFF
TRBV7-2	TRBJ2-7	CASSPQSGASYEQYF
TRBV5-1	TRBJ2-1	CASSLGTGGNEQFF
TRBV3-1/TRBV3-2	TRBJ2-7	CASSYRSGQSSYEQYF
TRBV29-1	TRBJ1-1	CSVDPRAGSEAFF
TRBV7-9	TRBJ2-7	CASSLPGTGNSYEQYF
TRBV29-1	TRBJ1-2	CSVPTGTGNYGYTF
TRBV11-1	TRBJ2-7	CASSLGQGASYEQYF
TRBV4-1	TRBJ2-3	CASSQDEGADTQYF
TRBV6-5	TRBJ1-1	CASRPNRDTEAFF
TRBV5-6	TRBJ2-7	CASSFSTPPGGSYEQYF
TRBV5-1	TRBJ2-1	CASGRDSGNEQFF
TRBV10-3	TRBJ1-1	CAISEVGQGDEAFF
TRBV6-5	TRBJ1-1	CASKLTGGANEAFF
TRBV5-6	TRBJ1-3	CASSFLAGGFGSGNTIYF
TRBV28	TRBJ1-4	CASSGGGIGEKLFF
TRBV27	TRBJ2-7	CASSYHRQEPVYF
TRBV27	TRBJ2-7	CASKKGTVGYEQYF
TRBV5-1	TRBJ2-3	CASSLERAGDTQYF
TRBV13	TRBJ2-3	CASKLNVGGETDTQYF
TRBV24-1	TRBJ2-7	CATSEGGGTSFYEQYF
TRBV29-1	TRBJ1-6	CSATFLGQQNSPLHF
TRBV6-1	TRBJ1-5	CASSEAHPGNNQPQHF
TRBV28	TRBJ2-1	CASSPTGNGGFLDNEQFF
TRBV19	TRBJ2-2	CASSIGLRGVPGELFF
TRBV4-1	TRBJ2-2	CASSQESGGANTGELFF
TRBV5-1	TRBJ2-2	CASSSRTDPTGELFF
TRBV3-1/TRBV3-2	TRBJ2-7	CASSQGTSGRLGEQYF
TRBV7-9	TRBJ1-1	CASSLVWQMNTEAFF
TRBV18	TRBJ2-1	CASSPGLRDNEQFF
TRBV11-1	TRBJ1-1	CASSKPGLGAFF
TRBV6-5	TRBJ1-2	CASSYGRNNYGYTF
TRBV7-9	TRBJ1-1	CASESDGLSDTEAFF
TRBV6-1	TRBJ1-2	CASSGIRDSGGYGYTF
TRBV11-2	TRBJ2-2	CASSLIGTINTGELFF
TRBV5-4	TRBJ1-3	CASSRKLSRDYGNTIYF